What follows are 6 T cell receptor beta chains derived from one specimen sequenced in a study of shared clonotypes between healthy human individuals. CD45RO-negative cells were positively selected for CCR7, leaving out terminally differentiated effector memory CD45RA+ cells. The data were produced by immunoSEQ multiplex PCR, yet TCRdb's version contains in-frame clones alone and is incomplete. In the table there are about 870,000 clones, almost 95% of which are singletons. Source material: naive CD8+ T cells sorted from blood. These receptors were taken from a man younger than 45 in good health.

Here the CDR3 reads CASSLWPTSATSGEQFF. CDR3 sequence (DNA): TGCGCCAGCAGCTTATGGCCGACTAGCGCAACTTCGGGGGAGCAGTTCTTC. This chain uses TRBV5-1 with TRBJ2-1; 8 bases fit TRBD2. V shed 2 bases, J shed 10 bases, and the junction held 17 bases outside the gene matches. CDR3 length: 17 amino acids. From germline, CDR1 is SGHRS and CDR2 YFSETQ.

The rearrangement uses TRBV30 and TRBJ1-1, with D hard to call. Trimming pared 4 bases from V and 0 bases from J, leaving 12 bases between. The CDR3 runs to 14 residues. The germline V gene encodes CDR1 GTSNPN and CDR2 SVGIG (reference sequence). The CDR3 loop reads CAWIKTSLNTEAFF. CDR3 in DNA: TGTGCCTGGATTAAAACCAGTCTGAACACTGAAGCTTTCTTT.

This chain connects TRBV5-6 to TRBJ2-1; the match to TRBD2 covers 15 bases. The CDR3 spans 13 residues. J gave up 14 bases and V 3 bases, and 3 bases lay outside the gene matches. From germline, CDR1 is SGHDT and CDR2 YYEEEE. CDR3 region: CASSWTSGRGEFF. The DNA for the CDR3 is TGTGCCAGCAGCTGGACTAGCGGGAGGGGCGAGTTCTTC.

This chain uses TRBV7-9 with TRBJ1-2, with D possibly TRBD1 on 5 matching bases. Per the germline V gene, CDR1 is SEHNR and CDR2 is FQNEAQ (reference sequence). Trimming took 5 bases from V and 4 from J, leaving 20 bases between them. The CDR3 spans 16 residues. The CDR3 nucleotides are TGTGCCAGCAGCCCACCGGCAGGGTACTCCGTCTATGGCTACACCTTC. Encoded protein: CASSPPAGYSVYGYTF.

The chain has TRBV7-7 and TRBJ2-1, with D possibly being TRBD2 (6 bases). This CDR3 has 16 residues. Trimming stripped 2 bases from V and 0 bases from J, with 11 bases between. Per germline, CDR1 SSHAT and CDR2 FNYEAQ (reference sequence). CDR3 sequence: CASSLSPGSSYNEQFF. The CDR3 region has the DNA TGTGCCAGCAGCTTAAGTCCCGGGAGCTCCTACAATGAGCAGTTCTTC.

This clone has just one count. This chain joins TRBV11-2 and TRBJ2-2, with D perhaps assigned TRBD1 or TRBD2 (5 bases each). V was clipped by 5 bases and J by 1 base, with 20 bases between them. This CDR3 contains 18 residues. The germline V gene has CDR1 SGHAT and CDR2 FQNNGV. The CDR3 DNA is TGTGCCAGCAGCCCCAGGGCAGGGACCAAGGGGAACACCGGGGAGCTGTTTTTT. Protein: CASSPRAGTKGNTGELFF.